Described below is a single T cell receptor beta chain sequence and its context. What it recognizes is unknown. A second PCR, run for roughly 7 to 11 cycles, used a sample-barcoded 5' primer plus a J-beta primer mix. TCRdb re-called the 5' RACE reads with MiXCR, one entry per CDR3 protein. Here the sample spans hundreds of thousands of distinct CDR3 sequences, roughly 25% being singletons. The data stem from a study of blood T cells in healthy people across ages. Regarding the study as a whole: Diversity estimated from one million T cells was considered an underestimate. The fall in TCR beta diversity per million T cells was roughly linear with age.

The sample was also linked to a second study, of T cells of mothers and their children. That paper notes: Thymic selection shapes TCR recombination output similarly in related and unrelated pairs.

Sequenced material: blood. This clonotype was sampled from a boy aged 10-17 years in good health.

CDR3 nucleotide sequence: TGTGCTAGTGGTCCTGGGACTAGCGGCTACAATGAGCAGTTCTTC. Residues: CASGPGTSGYNEQFF. The chain couples TRBV12-5 to TRBJ2-1, with TRBD2 matching over 11 bases. Per the germline V gene, CDR1 is LGHNT and CDR2 is FRNRAP. This CDR3 is 15 amino acids long. The V segment lost 5 bases and the J segment 3 bases; nucleotides outside the gene matches: 3.